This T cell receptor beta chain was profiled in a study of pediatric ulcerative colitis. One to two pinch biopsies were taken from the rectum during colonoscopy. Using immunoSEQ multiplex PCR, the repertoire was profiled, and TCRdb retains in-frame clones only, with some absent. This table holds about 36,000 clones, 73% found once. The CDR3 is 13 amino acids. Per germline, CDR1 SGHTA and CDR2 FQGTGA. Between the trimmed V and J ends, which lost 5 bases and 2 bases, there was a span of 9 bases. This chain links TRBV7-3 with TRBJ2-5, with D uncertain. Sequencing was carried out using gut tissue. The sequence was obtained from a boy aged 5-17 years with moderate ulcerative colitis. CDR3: CASSQGSQETQYF. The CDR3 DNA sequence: TGTGCCAGCAGCCAAGGTAGTCAAGAGACCCAGTACTTC.